The sample holds one count of the clone carrying this T cell receptor (beta chain). These data are taken from a study of control samples from healthy donors and cancer patients. The table came from immunoSEQ multiplex PCR; TCRdb's copy has only in-frame clones and leaves some out. The table has roughly 76,000 clones, around 94% seen once. The CDR3 totals 13 residues. Trimming took off 5 bases at V and 7 bases at J, with 11 bases between the two ends. The chain has TRBV12-3 or TRBV12-4 and TRBJ2-2; D gene unclear. The sequencing input was blood. The sequence was collected from a woman between 18 and 29 years old in good health. The chain's CDR3 is CASSVSDRGELFF. The CDR3 DNA follows: TGTGCCAGCAGTGTATCGGATCGCGGGGAGCTGTTTTTT.